This T cell receptor beta chain was identified in a study of radiotherapy plus CTLA-4 blockade in lung cancer. TCRdb's table, derived via immunoSEQ multiplex PCR, lists solely in-frame clones and lacks some. The sample records 75,000 to 100,000 clones, 75% to 90% being singletons. Germline CDR1 reads GTSNPN; CDR2 reads SVGIG (reference sequence). Losses at the gene ends were 4 bases for V and 7 bases for J; bases not matched to a gene: 9. This CDR3 comprises 16 residues. The receptor was derived from a human donor with non-small cell lung cancer who had a partial response to radiotherapy plus ipilimumab. The source was peripheral blood, collected from a patient treated with radiotherapy plus ipilimumab. V is TRBV30 and J is TRBJ2-2, with 13 nucleotides matching TRBD2. CDR3 DNA: TGTGCCTGGACCCGGACTAGCGGGAGACGGGGCGGGGAGCTGTTTTTT. Translating it yields CAWTRTSGRRGGELFF.